These T cell receptor beta chains were read from a single sample in a study of CXCR3-negative and CXCR3-positive naive CD8 T cells. TCRdb reprocessed the 5' RACE reads and stores each CDR3 protein as one record, lacking DNA. The data show under 75,000 distinct CDR3 sequences, and the top ten clones hold more than 4%. Sequenced: naive CXCR3- CD8+ T cells from blood. The source is a human donor in good health. Some clones in this sample may be carry-over from other donors' samples. Each CDR3 is given with its conserved first and last residue. Each record gives: V gene, J gene, CDR3 protein.

>TRBV13|TRBJ2-7
CASSFPERGSEQYF
>TRBV12-3/TRBV12-4|TRBJ2-3
CASSWTGTTDTQYF
>TRBV5-6|TRBJ1-1
CASSRGDTEAFF
>TRBV20-1|TRBJ1-1
CSAREPANTEAFF
>TRBV6-1|TRBJ1-5
CASTGGTGHQPQHF
>TRBV6-4|TRBJ1-1
CASSERANTEAFF
>TRBV4-1|TRBJ1-5
CASSQVSARGYNQPQHF
>TRBV7-6|TRBJ1-4
CASSWDDSRNEKLFF
>TRBV29-1|TRBJ2-1
CSVTGYNEQFF
>TRBV4-3|TRBJ2-1
CASNQWAGESSYNEQFF
>TRBV7-8|TRBJ2-7
CASSLGLDASLEQYF
>TRBV20-1|TRBJ2-7
CSAEPGYEQYF
>TRBV7-9|TRBJ2-7
CASRSPGLAHEQYF
>TRBV7-3|TRBJ2-1
CASSPGLAGVNEQFF
>TRBV14|TRBJ1-1
CASSQEPGQGVGSTEAFF
>TRBV27|TRBJ1-1
CASSPGENTEAFF
>TRBV28|TRBJ1-5
CASSLQGNNQPQHF
>TRBV2|TRBJ2-2
CASAETNTGELFF
>TRBV12-3/TRBV12-4|TRBJ1-1
CASSFDQYMNTEAFF
>TRBV9|TRBJ2-7
CASSVGGRSYEQYF
>TRBV29-1|TRBJ2-5
CSGSVGREETQYF
>TRBV29-1|TRBJ2-7
CSVEDLEGEQYF
>TRBV9|TRBJ2-5
CASSVPRRGGAGEETQYF
>TRBV19|TRBJ2-7
CASSAGTSGTYEQYF
>TRBV2|TRBJ2-7
CASSPTSAYEQYF
>TRBV5-1|TRBJ1-1
CASSSGTGLTEAFF
>TRBV4-1|TRBJ2-7
CASSQKITQGFHEQYF
>TRBV13|TRBJ2-7
CASSFTPSLATFDEQYF
>TRBV5-1|TRBJ2-7
CASSWEGQRAPYEQYF
>TRBV4-1|TRBJ2-7
CASSPLVTSGRYEQYF
>TRBV12-3/TRBV12-4|TRBJ2-1
CASSLGLAGLNEQFF
>TRBV29-1|TRBJ2-7
CSVEDPASGYEQYF
>TRBV14|TRBJ2-1
CASSQEWGLAGGSSYNEQFF
>TRBV5-6|TRBJ1-1
CASSLTNTEAFF
>TRBV7-9|TRBJ2-1
CASSLSYNEQFF
>TRBV29-1|TRBJ1-1
CSVSLGNTEAFF
>TRBV27|TRBJ2-7
CASSLSPESYEQYF
>TRBV5-5|TRBJ2-1
CASSVPRASSYNEQFF
>TRBV15|TRBJ1-2
CATSRDRGGPYGYTF
>TRBV29-1|TRBJ2-2
CSVSLAGGLGTGELFF
>TRBV29-1|TRBJ2-1
CSVETGESYNEQFF
>TRBV28|TRBJ2-7
CASSGGTVNPYEQYF
>TRBV3-1|TRBJ2-7
CASSHSRGVSYEQYF
>TRBV7-3|TRBJ2-1
CASSLGGRASYNEQFF
>TRBV5-4|TRBJ2-5
CASSLGLQGPQETQYF